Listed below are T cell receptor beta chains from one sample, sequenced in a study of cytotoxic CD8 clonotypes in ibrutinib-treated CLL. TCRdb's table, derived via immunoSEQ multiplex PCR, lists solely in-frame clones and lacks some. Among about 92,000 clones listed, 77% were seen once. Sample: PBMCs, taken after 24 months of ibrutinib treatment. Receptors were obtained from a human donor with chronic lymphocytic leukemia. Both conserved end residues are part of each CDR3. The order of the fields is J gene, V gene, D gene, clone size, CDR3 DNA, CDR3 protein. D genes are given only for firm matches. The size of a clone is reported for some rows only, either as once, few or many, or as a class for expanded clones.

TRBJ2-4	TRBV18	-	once	TGTGCCAGCTCACCCCCACCAGCCAAAAACATTCAGTACTTC	CASSPPPAKNIQYF
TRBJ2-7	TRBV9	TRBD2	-	TGTGCCAGCAGCGCCCAATACGGACTAGGGGCCTACGAGCAGTACTTC	CASSAQYGLGAYEQYF
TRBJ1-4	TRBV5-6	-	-	TGTGCCAGCAGCTTCTTTCGTGATTCAGAGACAACTAATGAAAAACTGTTTTTT	CASSFFRDSETTNEKLFF
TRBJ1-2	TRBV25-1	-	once	TGTGCCAGCAGTGAACCAGGGATAGGCGGCTACACCTTC	CASSEPGIGGYTF
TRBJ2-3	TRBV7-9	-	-	TGTGCCAGCAGCTTACGTCAGGGGCCAGATACGCAGTATTTT	CASSLRQGPDTQYF
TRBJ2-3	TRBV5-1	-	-	TGCGCCAGCAGCGCCGGGACTGGCTTCACAGATACGCAGTATTTT	CASSAGTGFTDTQYF
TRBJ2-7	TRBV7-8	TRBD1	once	TGTGCCAGCAGCCAAGGACAGGGGGCCCACGAGCAGTACTTC	CASSQGQGAHEQYF
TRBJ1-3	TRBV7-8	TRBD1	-	TGTGCCAGCAGCTTGGGGGCCCTGACACTACAGGGGCGATCGGGAAACACCATATATTTT	CASSLGALTLQGRSGNTIYF
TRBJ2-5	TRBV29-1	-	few	TGCAGCGTTCTCTGGGCCCCAGAGACCCAGTACTTC	CSVLWAPETQYF
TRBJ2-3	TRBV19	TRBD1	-	TGTGCCAGTAGTAAAGGACAGGGTGTGACAGATACGCAGTATTTT	CASSKGQGVTDTQYF
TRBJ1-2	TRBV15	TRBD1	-	TGTGCCACCAGCAGAGACCGACAGGGCGGTGGCTACACCTTC	CATSRDRQGGGYTF
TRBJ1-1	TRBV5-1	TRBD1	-	TGCGCCAGCGGACAGGGATCCAACACTGAAGCTTTCTTT	CASGQGSNTEAFF
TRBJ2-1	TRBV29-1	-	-	TGCAGCGTTGATTACGGCAGCGTCTCCTGGGAGCAGTTCTTC	CSVDYGSVSWEQFF
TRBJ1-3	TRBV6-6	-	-	TGTGCCAGCAGTGGCGGACAGTTACCGTCTGGAAACACCATATATTTT	CASSGGQLPSGNTIYF
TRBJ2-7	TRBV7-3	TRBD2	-	TGTGCCAGCAGCTTAGTGGCGGGAGCCTCCGAGCAGTACTTC	CASSLVAGASEQYF
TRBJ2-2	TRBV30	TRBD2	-	TGTGCCTGGACCGGGACTAGCATCGGGGAGCTGTTTTTT	CAWTGTSIGELFF
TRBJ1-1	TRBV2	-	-	TGTGCCAGCAGTAACCGGGACCCTGGGGCTTTCTTT	CASSNRDPGAFF
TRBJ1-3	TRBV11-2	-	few	TGTGCCAGCAGCTTAGAGCCTGGAAACACCATATATTTT	CASSLEPGNTIYF
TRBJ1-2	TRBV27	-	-	TGTGCCAGCAGTTTAAACAGGGTCGCGATCAATGGCTACACCTTC	CASSLNRVAINGYTF
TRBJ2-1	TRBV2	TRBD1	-	TGTGCCAGCATAGGACAGGGGGCCTCCGATGAGCAGTTCTTC	CASIGQGASDEQFF